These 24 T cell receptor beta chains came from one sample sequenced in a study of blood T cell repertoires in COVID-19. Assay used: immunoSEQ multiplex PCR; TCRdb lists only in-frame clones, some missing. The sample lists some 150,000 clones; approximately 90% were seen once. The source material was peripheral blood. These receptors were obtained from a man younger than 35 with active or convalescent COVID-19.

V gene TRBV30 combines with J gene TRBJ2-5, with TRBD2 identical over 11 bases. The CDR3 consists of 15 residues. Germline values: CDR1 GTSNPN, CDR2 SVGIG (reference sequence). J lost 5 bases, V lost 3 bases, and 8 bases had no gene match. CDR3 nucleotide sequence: TGTGCCTGGAGGATACTAGCGGGAGTATGGGAGACCCAGTACTTC. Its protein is CAWRILAGVWETQYF. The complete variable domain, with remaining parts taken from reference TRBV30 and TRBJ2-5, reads SQTIHQWPATLVQPVGSPLSLECTVEGTSNPNLYWYRQAAGRGLQLLFYSVGIGQISSEVPQNLSASRPQDRQFILSSKKLLLSDSGFYLCAWRILAGVWETQYFGPGTRLLVL.

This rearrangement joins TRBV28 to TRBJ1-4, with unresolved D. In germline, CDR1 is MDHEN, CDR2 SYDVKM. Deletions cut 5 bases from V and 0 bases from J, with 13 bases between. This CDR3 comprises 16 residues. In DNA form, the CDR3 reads TGTGCCAGCAGTCCACTGGAGGGTCCAACTAATGAAAAACTGTTTTTT. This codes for CASSPLEGPTNEKLFF.

The CDR3 DNA sequence: TGTGCCTCCTCGCGGGGGGGCGACTACAATGAGCAGTTCTTC. Protein sequence: CASSRGGDYNEQFF. The chain combines TRBV19 with TRBJ2-1, with 9 bases identical to TRBD2. The CDR3 covers 14 residues. The germline CDR1 and CDR2 sequences are LNHDA and SQIVND (reference sequence). V lost 11 bases to trimming and J lost 3 bases; unmatched junction nucleotides: 8.

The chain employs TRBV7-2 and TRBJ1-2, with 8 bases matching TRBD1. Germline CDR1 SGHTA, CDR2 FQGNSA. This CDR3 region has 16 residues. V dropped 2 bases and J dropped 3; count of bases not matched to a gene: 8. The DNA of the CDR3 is TGTGCCAGCAGCTTACCCCGGACAGGGACATACTATGGCTACACCTTC. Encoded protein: CASSLPRTGTYYGYTF.

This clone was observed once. The CDR3 region is CAISESRGLGESPLHF. Here the CDR3 DNA reads TGTGCCATCAGTGAGTCTAGGGGGCTAGGTGAATCACCCCTCCACTTT. This chain connects TRBV10-3 to TRBJ1-6; 7 bases agree with TRBD1. The CDR3 sequence is 16 residues long. J gave up 10 bases and V 0 bases, and 9 bases lay outside the gene matches. Per germline, CDR1 ENHRY and CDR2 SYGVKD.

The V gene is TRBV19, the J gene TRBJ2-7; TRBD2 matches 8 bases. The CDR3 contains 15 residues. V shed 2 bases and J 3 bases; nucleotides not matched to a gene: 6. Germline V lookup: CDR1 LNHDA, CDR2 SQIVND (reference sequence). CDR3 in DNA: TGTGCCAGTAGTATAAGGAGCGGGAGCAGCTACGAGCAGTACTTC. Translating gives CASSIRSGSSYEQYF.

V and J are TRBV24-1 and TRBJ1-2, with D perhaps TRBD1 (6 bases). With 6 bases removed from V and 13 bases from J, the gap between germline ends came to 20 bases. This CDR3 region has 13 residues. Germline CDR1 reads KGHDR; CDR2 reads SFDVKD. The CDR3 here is CATSIQGHLAGTF. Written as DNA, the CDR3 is TGTGCCACCAGTATCCAGGGGCATTTGGCGGGCACCTTC.

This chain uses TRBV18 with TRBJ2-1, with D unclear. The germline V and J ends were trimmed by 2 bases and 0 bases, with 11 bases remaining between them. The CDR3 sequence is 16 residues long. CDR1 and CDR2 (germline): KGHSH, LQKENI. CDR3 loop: CASSPEQFGSYNEQFF. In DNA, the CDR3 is TGTGCCAGCTCACCAGAACAGTTTGGCTCCTACAATGAGCAGTTCTTC.

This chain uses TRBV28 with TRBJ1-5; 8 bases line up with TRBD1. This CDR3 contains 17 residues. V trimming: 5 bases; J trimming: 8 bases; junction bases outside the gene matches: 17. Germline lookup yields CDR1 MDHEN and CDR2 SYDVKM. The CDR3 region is CASSPPDRERGVEPQHF. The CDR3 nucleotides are TGTGCCAGCAGTCCCCCGGACAGGGAAAGGGGGGTCGAGCCCCAGCATTTT.

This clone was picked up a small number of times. The CDR3: CAWSRGNDNSPLHF. The CDR3 DNA is TGTGCCTGGAGTCGGGGGAACGATAATTCACCCCTCCACTTT. The V and J genes are TRBV30 and TRBJ1-6, with D tentatively TRBD1 (5 bases). This CDR3 spans 14 amino acids. V lost 2 bases and J lost 5, with 10 bases in between. Germline-derived CDR1 and CDR2 are GTSNPN and SVGIG (reference sequence).

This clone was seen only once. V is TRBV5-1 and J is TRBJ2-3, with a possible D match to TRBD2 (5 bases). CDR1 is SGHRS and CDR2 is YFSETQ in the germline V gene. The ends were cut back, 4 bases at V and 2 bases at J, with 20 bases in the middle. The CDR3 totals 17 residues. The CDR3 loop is CASSTDREKGYTDTQYF. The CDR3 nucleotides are TGCGCCAGCAGCACTGACCGGGAAAAGGGATACACAGATACGCAGTATTTT.

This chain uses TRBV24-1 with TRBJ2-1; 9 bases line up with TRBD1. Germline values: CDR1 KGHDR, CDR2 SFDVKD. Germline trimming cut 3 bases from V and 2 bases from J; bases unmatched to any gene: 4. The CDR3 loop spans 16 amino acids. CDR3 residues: CATSDKGDRAYNEQFF. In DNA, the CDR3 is TGTGCCACCAGTGATAAGGGGGACAGGGCCTACAATGAGCAGTTCTTC.

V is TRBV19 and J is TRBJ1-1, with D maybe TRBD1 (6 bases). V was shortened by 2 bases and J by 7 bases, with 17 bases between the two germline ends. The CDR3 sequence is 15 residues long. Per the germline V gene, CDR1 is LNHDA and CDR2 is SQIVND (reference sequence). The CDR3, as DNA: TGTGCCAGTAGTATACAAGGACAGATTCTTCTTGAAGCTTTCTTT. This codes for CASSIQGQILLEAFF.

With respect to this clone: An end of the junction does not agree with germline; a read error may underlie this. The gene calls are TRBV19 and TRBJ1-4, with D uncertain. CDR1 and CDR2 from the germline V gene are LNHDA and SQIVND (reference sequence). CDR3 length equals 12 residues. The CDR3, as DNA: TGCTCGGTGCAGCGAACTAATGAAAAACTGTTTTTT. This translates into CSVQRTNEKLFF.

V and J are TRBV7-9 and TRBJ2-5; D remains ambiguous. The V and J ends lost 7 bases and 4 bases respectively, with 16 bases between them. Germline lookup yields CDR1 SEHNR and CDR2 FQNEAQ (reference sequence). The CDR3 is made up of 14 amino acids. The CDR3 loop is CASTPMVSGETQYF. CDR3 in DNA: TGTGCCAGCACCCCTATGGTATCCGGAGAGACCCAGTACTTC.

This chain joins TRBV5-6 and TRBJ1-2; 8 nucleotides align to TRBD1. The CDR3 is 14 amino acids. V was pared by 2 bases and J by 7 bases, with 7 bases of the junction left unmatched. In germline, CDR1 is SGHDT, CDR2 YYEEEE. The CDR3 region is CASSLGQGYTGYTF. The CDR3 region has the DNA TGTGCCAGCAGCTTAGGACAGGGATACACTGGCTACACCTTC.

The CDR3, as DNA: TGTGCCAGCAGACCCGGGACAGGAGGGACTGAAGCTTTCTTT. This encodes CASRPGTGGTEAFF. The genes are TRBV6-5 and TRBJ1-1; TRBD1 matches 8 bases. After removal of 6 bases from V and 5 bases from J, the junction contained 8 bases not matched to a gene. Germline-derived CDR1 and CDR2 are MNHEY and SVGAGI. This CDR3 is built from 14 residues.

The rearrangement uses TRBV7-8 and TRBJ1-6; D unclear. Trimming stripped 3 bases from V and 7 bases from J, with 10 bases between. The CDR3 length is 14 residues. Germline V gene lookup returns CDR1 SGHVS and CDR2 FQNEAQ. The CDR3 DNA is TGTGCCAGCAGCTTTCCACAGTCGAATTCACCCCTCCACTTT. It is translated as CASSFPQSNSPLHF.

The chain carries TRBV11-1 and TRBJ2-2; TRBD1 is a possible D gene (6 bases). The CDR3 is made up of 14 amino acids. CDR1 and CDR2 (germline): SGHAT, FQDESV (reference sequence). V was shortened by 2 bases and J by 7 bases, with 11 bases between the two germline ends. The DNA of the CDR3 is TGTGCCAGCAGCTTAAACAGGGTCTACGGGGAGCTGTTTTTT. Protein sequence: CASSLNRVYGELFF.

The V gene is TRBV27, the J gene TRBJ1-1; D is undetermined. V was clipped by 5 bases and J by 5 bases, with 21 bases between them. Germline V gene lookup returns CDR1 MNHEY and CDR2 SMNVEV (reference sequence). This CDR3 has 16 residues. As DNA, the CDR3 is TGTGCCAGCAGTCCGTCGACTGTGCTGGTCGGTACTGAAGCTTTCTTT. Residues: CASSPSTVLVGTEAFF.

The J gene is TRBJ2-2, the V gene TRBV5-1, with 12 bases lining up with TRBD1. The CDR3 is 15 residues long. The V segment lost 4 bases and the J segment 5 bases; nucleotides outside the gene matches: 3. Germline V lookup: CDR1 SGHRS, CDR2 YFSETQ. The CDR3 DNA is TGCGCCAGCAGCGCGGGACAGGGGGCGACCGGGGAGCTGTTTTTT. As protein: CASSAGQGATGELFF.

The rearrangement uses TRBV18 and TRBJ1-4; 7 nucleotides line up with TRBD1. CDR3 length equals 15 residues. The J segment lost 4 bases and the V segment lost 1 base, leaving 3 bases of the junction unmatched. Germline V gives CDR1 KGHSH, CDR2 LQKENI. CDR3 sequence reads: CASSPLGQDNEKLFF. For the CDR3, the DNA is TGTGCCAGCTCACCACTAGGACAGGATAATGAAAAACTGTTTTTT.

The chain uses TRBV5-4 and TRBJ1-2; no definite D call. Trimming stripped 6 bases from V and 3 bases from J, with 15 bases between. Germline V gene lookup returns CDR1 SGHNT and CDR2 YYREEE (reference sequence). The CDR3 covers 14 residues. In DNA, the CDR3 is TGTGCCAGCACCCCGACGTTGGGCGACTATGGCTACACCTTC. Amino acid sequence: CASTPTLGDYGYTF.

CDR3 amino acids: CASSPTGYSNQPQHF. The CDR3 DNA sequence: TGTGCCAGCAGTCCGACAGGCTATAGCAATCAGCCCCAGCATTTT. The genes are TRBV2 and TRBJ1-5; possible D gene TRBD1, 6 bases. The V and J ends lost 5 bases and 0 bases respectively, with 11 bases between them. This CDR3 contains 15 residues. Germline-derived CDR1 and CDR2 are SNHLY and FYNNEI.